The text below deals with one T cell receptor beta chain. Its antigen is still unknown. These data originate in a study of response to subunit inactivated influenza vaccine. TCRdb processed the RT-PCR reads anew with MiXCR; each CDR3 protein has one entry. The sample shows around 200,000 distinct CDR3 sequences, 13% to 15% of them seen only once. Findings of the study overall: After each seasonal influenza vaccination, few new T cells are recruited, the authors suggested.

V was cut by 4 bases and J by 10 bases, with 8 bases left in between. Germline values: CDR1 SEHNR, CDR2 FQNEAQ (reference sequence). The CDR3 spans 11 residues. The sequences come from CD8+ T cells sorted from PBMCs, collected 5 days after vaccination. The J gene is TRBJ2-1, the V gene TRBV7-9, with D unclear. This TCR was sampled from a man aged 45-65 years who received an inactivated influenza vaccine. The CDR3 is CASSSSIEQFF. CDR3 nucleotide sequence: TGTGCCAGCAGCTCATCTATCGAGCAGTTCTTC.